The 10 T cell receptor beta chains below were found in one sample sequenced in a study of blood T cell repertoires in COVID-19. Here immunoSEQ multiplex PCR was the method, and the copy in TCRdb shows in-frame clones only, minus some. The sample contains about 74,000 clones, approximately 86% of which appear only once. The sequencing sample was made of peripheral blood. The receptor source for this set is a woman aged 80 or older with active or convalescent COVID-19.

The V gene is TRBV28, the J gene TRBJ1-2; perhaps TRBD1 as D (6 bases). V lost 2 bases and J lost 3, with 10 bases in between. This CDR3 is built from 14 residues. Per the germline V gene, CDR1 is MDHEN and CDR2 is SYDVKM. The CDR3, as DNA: TGTGCCAGCAGTTTAGGACAGCCGTACTATGGCTACACCTTC. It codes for CASSLGQPYYGYTF.

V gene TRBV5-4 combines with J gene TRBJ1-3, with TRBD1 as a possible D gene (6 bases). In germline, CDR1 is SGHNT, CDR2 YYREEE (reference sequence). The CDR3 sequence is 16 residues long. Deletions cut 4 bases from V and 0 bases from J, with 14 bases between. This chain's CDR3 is CASSGGQIDSGNTIYF. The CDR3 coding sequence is TGTGCCAGCAGCGGGGGACAAATTGACTCTGGAAACACCATATATTTT.

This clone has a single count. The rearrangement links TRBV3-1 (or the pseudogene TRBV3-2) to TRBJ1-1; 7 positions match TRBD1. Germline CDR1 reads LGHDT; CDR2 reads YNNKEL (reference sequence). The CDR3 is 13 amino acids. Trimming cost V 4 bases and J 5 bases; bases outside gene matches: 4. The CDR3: CASSRQGGTEAFF. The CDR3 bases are TGTGCCAGCAGCCGACAGGGAGGAACTGAAGCTTTCTTT.

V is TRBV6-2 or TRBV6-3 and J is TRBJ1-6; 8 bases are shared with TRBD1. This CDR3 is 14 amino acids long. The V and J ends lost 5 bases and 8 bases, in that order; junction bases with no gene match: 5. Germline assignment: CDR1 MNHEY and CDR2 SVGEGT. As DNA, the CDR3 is TGTGCCAGCAGTCTCAGGGGGCGAGATTCACCCCTCCACTTT. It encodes CASSLRGRDSPLHF.

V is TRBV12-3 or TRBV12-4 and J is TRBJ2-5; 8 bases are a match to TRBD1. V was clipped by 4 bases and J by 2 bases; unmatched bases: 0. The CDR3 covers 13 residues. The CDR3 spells CASSWTGQETQYF. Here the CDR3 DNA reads TGTGCCAGCAGTTGGACAGGGCAAGAGACCCAGTACTTC.

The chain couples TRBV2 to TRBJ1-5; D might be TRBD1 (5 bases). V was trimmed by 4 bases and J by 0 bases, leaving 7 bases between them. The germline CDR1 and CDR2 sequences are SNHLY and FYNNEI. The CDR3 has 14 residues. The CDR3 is CASSARVSNQPQHF. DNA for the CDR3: TGTGCCAGCAGTGCCAGGGTTAGCAATCAGCCCCAGCATTTT.

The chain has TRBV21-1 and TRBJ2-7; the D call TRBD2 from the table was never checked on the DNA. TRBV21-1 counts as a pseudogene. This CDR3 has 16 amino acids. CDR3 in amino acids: CASSHGLAECSYEQYF. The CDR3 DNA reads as TGTGCCAGCAGCCATGGACTAGCGGAGTGCTCCTACGAGCAGTACTTC.

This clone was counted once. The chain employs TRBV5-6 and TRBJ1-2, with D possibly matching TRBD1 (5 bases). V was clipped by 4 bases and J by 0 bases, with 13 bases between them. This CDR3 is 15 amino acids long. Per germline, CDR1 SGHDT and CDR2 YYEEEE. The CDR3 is CASSPDSQANYGYTF. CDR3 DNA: TGTGCCAGCAGCCCAGACAGTCAAGCTAACTATGGCTACACCTTC.

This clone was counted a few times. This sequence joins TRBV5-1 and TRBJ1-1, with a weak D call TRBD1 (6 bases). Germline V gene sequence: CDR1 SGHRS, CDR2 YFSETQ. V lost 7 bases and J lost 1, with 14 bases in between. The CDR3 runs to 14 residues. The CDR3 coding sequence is TGCGCCAGCCGCGAGGGACAAAGGAACACTGAAGCTTTCTTT. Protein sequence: CASREGQRNTEAFF.

The CDR3 bases are TGTGCCAGCAGCTTGGGGACAGGGGGGTTCTACGAGCAGTACTTC. Protein: CASSLGTGGFYEQYF. The chain recombines TRBV7-2 with TRBJ2-7; 11 bases are a match to TRBD1. Unmatched junction bases numbered 4, after V lost 3 bases and J lost 3 bases. The CDR3 runs 15 residues. Germline assignment: CDR1 SGHTA and CDR2 FQGNSA.